One TCR beta chain is described in this entry. What antigen it recognizes has not been identified. At one end the junction does not follow the germline gene, possibly because of a read error. Starting from 450 to 500 ng total RNA, TCRbeta-specific cDNA was produced by reverse transcription with a constant-region primer and ProtoScript II reverse transcriptase. Construction of the TCRbeta libraries relied on three nested rounds of multiplex PCR, following a slightly modified ARM-PCR procedure. Each of the first two PCR rounds ran for 10 cycles and used multiplex TRBV1-TRBV30 forward primers together with a Cbeta reverse primer. A final 25-cycle PCR with Deep VentR polymerase added sample barcodes and Illumina adapters. Amplicons of 200-500 bp were gel-purified with a QIAquick gel extraction kit before sequencing. An Illumina HiSeq 2500 was used to sequence the TCRbeta amplicons with 250-bp paired-end reads. For the original study's pipeline: Quality trimming of reads was performed with Trimmomatic v0.33, and paired reads were merged with FLASH v1.2.11 so that full CDR3 sequences could be recovered. V, D and J germline segments were assigned to the rearranged TCRbeta sequences by MiGEC v1.2.1b. Clonotype statistics, along with Shannon-Wiener diversity indices, were calculated using VDJtools v1.0.0. Except for diversity analysis, only each sample's 250 most abundant clonotypes were used in subsequent analyses to reduce sampling bias. TCRdb reworked the public reads: Q25 trimming with fastp, MiXCR clone assembly, productive beta chains retained. Rows are combined by CDR3 protein, so each entry shows the most common genes and DNA. TCRdb's processing, not the study's, gives the V and J calls here. The sample has about 84,000 distinct CDR3 sequences on record, roughly 72% of them singletons. Roughly a fifth of the sample is held by the ten biggest clonotypes.

This specimen belongs to a study of tumor-infiltrating lymphocytes in primary liver carcinoma (dated 2017 in TCRdb). About the study as a whole: Of the five patients (three men and two women, aged 30 to 69 years), four had hepatocellular carcinoma and one had combined HCC and intrahepatic cholangiocarcinoma. To link TCRbeta repertoire diversity to the local molecular phenotype, the 20 to 25 tumor region samples were profiled with Agilent mRNA microarrays. A total of roughly 35 specimens from 5 patients underwent TCRbeta repertoire sequencing, comprising around 25 tumor regions, 5 adjacent noncancerous liver tissues and 5 peripheral blood samples. Technical replicate repertoires showed high reproducibility, with mean shared-clone rates approximately 0.89 and correlation coefficients above 0.95. Each sample produced roughly 3.65 to 7.13 million productive TCRbeta reads, and read depth showed no significant difference between tissue types. The tumors of the five patients were staged as T1-T3 N0M0, with maximum diameters ranging from roughly 4 to 10 cm. For each liver tumor, the study sampled five regions along with adjacent normal tissue and blood, and applied TCRbeta repertoire sequencing, expression microarrays and whole-exome sequencing.

Overall results and qualifications from the work: The top 250 clones accounted for a significantly greater share of the repertoire in tumors than in blood (p = 0.039). Only roughly 7-25% of top clones appeared in all five regions of a tumor, which suggests that tumor-infiltrating T cells are spatially heterogeneous. Repertoire overlap was found to be higher between tumor regions (mean approximately 35%) than between tumor-adjacent (approximately 17%) or tumor-blood (about 15%) pairs, consistent with antigen-driven expansion. With just five patients in the study, the authors point out that the findings should be validated in a larger study. Because the samples were bulk and unsorted, CD4+ and CD8+ T cell repertoires could not be compared. Because sequencing covered only the TCR beta chain and unpaired alpha chains were not captured, true repertoire diversity is likely underestimated.

Without any cell sorting, total RNA and DNA were extracted together from about 20-30 mg of bulk tissue using the AllPrep DNA/RNA mini kit. Between late 2015 and March 2016, about five patients in China with histopathologically diagnosed primary liver carcinoma had their tumors surgically resected. Chronic HBV infection was present in the patients, and the patients were treatment-naive at sampling. Each tumor was sampled at five spatially separated regions: the superior, inferior, left-lateral and right-lateral poles and the tumor centre. Histology showed that every tumor sample contained more than 80% viable tumor cells. Each fresh piece of tumor and adjacent tissue was cut in two, with one half stored in RNAlater at -80 degrees C and the other half sent for histology. CDR1 and CDR2, per the germline V gene, are SGHTS and YDEGEE. The CDR3 measures 15 amino acids from cysteine to phenylalanine. Solely the CDR3 DNA is kept, with 45 bases framed from the first base.

The clonotype was recovered from a middle-aged man with primary liver carcinoma and hepatitis B virus infection. The sample comprised liver tumor tissue from sampling region 1. Reading the label with the study, this specimen's cell subset or site is: tumor region T1, superior pole. The sequence is built from TRBV5-8 and TRBJ2-3; perhaps TRBD1 is the D gene, with 5 bases matching. The CDR3 protein sequence reads: CASSFISTYTGTQYF. DNA sequence: TGTGCCAGCAGCTTTATTTCCACTTACACAGGTACACAGTATTTC.